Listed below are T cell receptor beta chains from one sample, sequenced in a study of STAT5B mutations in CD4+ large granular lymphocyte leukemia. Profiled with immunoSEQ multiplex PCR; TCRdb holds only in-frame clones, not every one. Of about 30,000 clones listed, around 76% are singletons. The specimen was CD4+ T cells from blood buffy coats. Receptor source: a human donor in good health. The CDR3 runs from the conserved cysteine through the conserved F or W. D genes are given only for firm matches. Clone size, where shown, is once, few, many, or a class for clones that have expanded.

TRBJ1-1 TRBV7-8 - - CASSLRVGWKVNTEAFF TGTGCCAGCAGCTTACGGGTGGGGTGGAAAGTGAACACTGAAGCTTTCTTT
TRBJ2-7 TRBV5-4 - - CASTLGNEQYF TGTGCCAGCACCTTAGGAAACGAGCAGTACTTC
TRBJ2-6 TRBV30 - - CASSPGSSTPGANVLTF TGTGCCTCAAGTCCCGGGTCCAGTACTCCTGGGGCCAACGTCCTGACTTTC
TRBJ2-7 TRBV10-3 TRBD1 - CAISRDRATYEQYF TGTGCCATCAGCCGGGACAGGGCAACCTACGAGCAGTACTTC
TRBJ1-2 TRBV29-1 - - CSVVTNYGYTF TGCAGCGTTGTGACCAACTATGGCTACACCTTC
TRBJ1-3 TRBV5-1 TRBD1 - CASSPGQSAGNTIYF TGCGCCAGCAGCCCGGGACAGTCGGCTGGAAACACCATATATTTT
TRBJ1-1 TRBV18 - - CASSPNTEAFF TGTGCCAGCTCCCCTAACACTGAAGCTTTCTTT
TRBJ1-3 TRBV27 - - CASSFTGTGNTIYF TGTGCCAGCAGTTTTACAGGGACTGGAAACACCATATATTTT
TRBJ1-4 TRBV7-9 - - CASSLGSGTNEKLFF TGTGCCAGCAGCTTAGGTTCAGGGACTAATGAAAAACTGTTTTTT
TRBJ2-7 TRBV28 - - CASSLVPAADTRGYF TGTGCCAGCAGTTTAGTCCCCGCGGCCGACACTAGGGGGTACTTC
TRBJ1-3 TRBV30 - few CAWSLTSNSGNTIYF TGTGCCTGGAGTTTAACATCTAACTCTGGAAACACCATATATTTT
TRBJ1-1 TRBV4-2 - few CASSLMEGRTNTEAFF TGTGCCAGCAGCCTTATGGAGGGGCGGACGAACACTGAAGCTTTCTTT
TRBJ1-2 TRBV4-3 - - CASSQEAGGNGYTF TGCGCCAGCAGCCAAGAAGCGGGGGGGAATGGCTACACCTTC
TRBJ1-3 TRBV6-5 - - CASSNRWRGNTIYF TGTGCCAGCAGCAACAGGTGGAGGGGAAACACCATATATTTT
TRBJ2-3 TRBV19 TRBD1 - CASSIGGGSTDTQYF TGTGCCAGTAGTATAGGAGGGGGCAGCACAGATACGCAGTATTTT
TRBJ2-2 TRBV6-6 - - CASTYGGVLDTGELFF TGTGCCAGCACCTATGGGGGCGTGTTGGACACCGGGGAGCTGTTTTTT
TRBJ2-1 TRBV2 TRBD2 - CASSPLAGGFGEQFF TGTGCCAGCAGCCCACTAGCGGGGGGGTTTGGGGAGCAGTTCTTC
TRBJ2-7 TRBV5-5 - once CASSPRVDGLDEQYF TGTGCCAGCAGCCCCCGTGTAGATGGTCTCGACGAGCAGTACTTC
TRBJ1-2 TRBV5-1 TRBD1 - CASSSDRGPGGYTF TGCGCCAGCAGCTCCGACAGGGGGCCAGGCGGCTACACCTTC
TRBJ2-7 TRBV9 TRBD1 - CASSVGTGGPYEQYF TGTGCCAGCAGCGTCGGGACAGGGGGCCCCTACGAGCAGTACTTC
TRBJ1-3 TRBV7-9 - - CASTPTGKSGNTIYF TGTGCCAGCACCCCCACAGGGAAGTCTGGAAACACCATATATTTT
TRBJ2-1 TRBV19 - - CASRLATYNEQFF TGTGCCAGTAGGCTAGCGACTTACAATGAGCAGTTCTTC
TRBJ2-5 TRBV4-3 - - CASSQGPGETQYF TGCGCCAGCAGCCAAGGGCCTGGTGAGACCCAGTACTTC
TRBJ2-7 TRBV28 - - CASSPLIHEQYF TGTGCCAGCAGTCCCCTAATCCACGAGCAGTACTTC
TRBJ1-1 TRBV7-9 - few CASSLALGGNTEAFF TGTGCCAGCAGCTTAGCGCTCGGGGGAAACACTGAAGCTTTCTTT
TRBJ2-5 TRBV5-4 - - CASSLAEATQETQYF TGTGCCAGCAGCTTGGCGGAGGCAACTCAAGAGACCCAGTACTTC
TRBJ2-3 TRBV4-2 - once CASSQGLVTDTQYF TGTGCCAGCAGCCAAGGGCTAGTGACAGATACGCAGTATTTT
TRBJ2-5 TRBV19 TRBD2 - CASSPSGGREETQYF TGTGCCAGTAGTCCCAGCGGGGGCAGGGAAGAGACCCAGTACTTC
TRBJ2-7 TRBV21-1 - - CASSTDNRGQYF TGTGCCAGCAGCACAGACAACCGCGGGCAGTACTTC